The rows below give T cell receptor beta chains drawn from one sample of a study of graft-versus-host responses after intestinal transplantation. Their antigens are not known. Some clones are missing from TCRdb's copy, which holds only in-frame ones; the method was immunoSEQ multiplex PCR. The table lists tens of thousands of clones, about 95% of them singletons. The material sequenced was unstimulated CD4+ T cells sorted from spleen or lymph node cells, taken before transplant. The source is a human donor who was the organ donor for an intestinal transplant. Each CDR3 is given with its conserved first and last residue. The order of the fields is D gene, clone size, V gene, J gene, CDR3 protein, CDR3 DNA. A D gene is named only where the DNA matches it firmly. Some rows have no size entry. The others give once, few or many, or a class for an expanded clone.

d_gene: TRBD1; abundance: .; v_gene: TRBV5-7; j_gene: TRBJ1-2; CDR3aa: CASSSLNRDSYGYTF; CDR3nt: TGTGCCAGCAGCTCACTGAACCGGGACAGCTATGGCTACACCTTC
d_gene: .; abundance: .; v_gene: TRBV29-1; j_gene: TRBJ2-2; CDR3aa: CSVPRDREGTGELFF; CDR3nt: TGCAGCGTTCCCCGAGACAGGGAGGGTACCGGGGAGCTGTTTTTT
d_gene: .; abundance: .; v_gene: TRBV2; j_gene: TRBJ2-1; CDR3aa: CASRVFGAGQGGNEQFF; CDR3nt: TGTGCCAGCAGGGTCTTCGGAGCGGGCCAAGGCGGGAATGAGCAGTTCTTC
d_gene: .; abundance: .; v_gene: TRBV5-4; j_gene: TRBJ1-1; CDR3aa: CASSLVRENTEAFF; CDR3nt: TGTGCCAGCAGTTTGGTTAGGGAGAACACTGAAGCTTTCTTT
d_gene: .; abundance: .; v_gene: TRBV7-2; j_gene: TRBJ2-2; CDR3aa: CASSPWVGTDTGELFF; CDR3nt: TGTGCCAGCAGCCCCTGGGTGGGGACCGACACCGGGGAGCTGTTTTTT
d_gene: .; abundance: .; v_gene: TRBV10-1; j_gene: TRBJ1-1; CDR3aa: CASSGGPGCTEAFF; CDR3nt: TGCGCCAGCAGTGGCGGTCCGGGTTGCACTGAAGCTTTCTTT
d_gene: TRBD2; abundance: .; v_gene: TRBV5-1; j_gene: TRBJ2-2; CDR3aa: CASSLGTSGPNTGELFF; CDR3nt: TGCGCCAGCAGCCTCGGGACTAGCGGACCGAACACCGGGGAGCTGTTTTTT
d_gene: TRBD1; abundance: .; v_gene: TRBV5-8; j_gene: TRBJ2-7; CDR3aa: CASSLGRDRGSYEQYF; CDR3nt: TGTGCCAGCAGCTTGGGCCGGGACAGGGGTTCCTACGAGCAGTACTTC
d_gene: .; abundance: .; v_gene: TRBV19; j_gene: TRBJ2-2; CDR3aa: CASSIGVAGELFF; CDR3nt: TGTGCCAGTAGTATAGGGGTCGCCGGGGAGCTGTTTTTT
d_gene: .; abundance: .; v_gene: TRBV4-3; j_gene: TRBJ2-3; CDR3aa: CASSRDYRGKDTDTQYF; CDR3nt: TGCGCCAGCAGCCGAGACTACCGGGGGAAAGACACAGATACGCAGTATTTT
d_gene: .; abundance: .; v_gene: TRBV15; j_gene: TRBJ1-1; CDR3aa: CATSIPTGNTEAFF; CDR3nt: TGTGCCACCAGCATCCCGACAGGGAACACTGAAGCTTTCTTT
d_gene: .; abundance: .; v_gene: TRBV18; j_gene: TRBJ1-6; CDR3aa: CASSPRQAQNNSPLHF; CDR3nt: TGTGCCAGCTCACCAAGGCAGGCTCAGAATAATTCACCCCTCCACTTT
d_gene: .; abundance: .; v_gene: TRBV7-3; j_gene: TRBJ1-1; CDR3aa: CASSSNVNTEAFF; CDR3nt: TGTGCCAGCAGCTCAAATGTGAACACTGAAGCTTTCTTT
d_gene: .; abundance: once; v_gene: TRBV5-1; j_gene: TRBJ2-7; CDR3aa: CASSLAGDRVHEQYF; CDR3nt: TGCGCCAGCAGCCTAGCGGGGGACAGGGTCCACGAGCAGTACTTC
d_gene: TRBD1; abundance: once; v_gene: TRBV19; j_gene: TRBJ2-2; CDR3aa: CASSAGTGRTGELFF; CDR3nt: TGTGCCAGTAGTGCAGGGACAGGGCGGACCGGGGAGCTGTTTTTT
d_gene: TRBD1; abundance: .; v_gene: TRBV7-9; j_gene: TRBJ2-7; CDR3aa: CASSLDPGQGSYEQYF; CDR3nt: TGTGCCAGCAGCTTAGATCCGGGACAGGGGTCCTACGAGCAGTACTTC
d_gene: .; abundance: .; v_gene: TRBV4-1; j_gene: TRBJ1-4; CDR3aa: CASSQDHNEKLFF; CDR3nt: TGCGCCAGCAGCCAAGACCATAATGAAAAACTGTTTTTT
d_gene: .; abundance: .; v_gene: TRBV18; j_gene: TRBJ1-2; CDR3aa: CASSPQWGSDYGYTF; CDR3nt: TGTGCCAGCTCACCCCAATGGGGGTCAGACTATGGCTACACCTTC
d_gene: TRBD1; abundance: .; v_gene: TRBV28; j_gene: TRBJ2-7; CDR3aa: CDPEGDRGYEQYF; CDR3nt: TGTGATCCTGAAGGGGACAGAGGTTACGAGCAGTACTTC